Following are 32 T cell receptor beta chains from one sample sequenced in a study of shared clonotypes between healthy human individuals. TCRdb's copy holds only in-frame clones and misses some; the assay was immunoSEQ multiplex PCR. In the table there are 600,000 to 750,000 clones, 55% to 75% of which are singletons. Material for sequencing was memory CD4+ T cells sorted from blood. Subset of the sample: CD45RA-negative fraction. The origin of the receptors is a woman in her 30s in good health.

The chain couples TRBV5-1 to TRBJ1-5; the D is unclear. The length of the CDR3 is 15 residues. In germline, CDR1 is SGHRS, CDR2 YFSETQ. V was trimmed by 0 bases and J by 2 bases, leaving 9 bases between them. CDR3 residues: CASSLGVEGNQPQHF. In DNA form, the CDR3 reads TGCGCCAGCAGCTTGGGTGTCGAGGGCAATCAGCCCCAGCATTTT.

This clone has a count of ten or more. The rearrangement uses TRBV6-5 and TRBJ2-7; D is undetermined. Trimming pared 2 bases from V and 3 bases from J, leaving 5 bases between. The V gene's germline CDR1 is MNHEY and CDR2 SVGAGI. This CDR3 is built from 12 residues. CDR3 sequence: CASSYDGYEQYF. The CDR3, as DNA: TGTGCCAGCAGTTACGACGGCTACGAGCAGTACTTC.

This clone appeared a few times. The chain links TRBV7-7 to TRBJ2-3, with TRBD2 matching 9 bases. V lost 5 bases to trimming and J lost 4 bases; unmatched junction nucleotides: 19. This CDR3 has 19 amino acids. Germline V CDR1 and CDR2: SSHAT, FNYEAQ (reference sequence). The chain's CDR3 is CASSPAPSGGTGGADTQYF. The CDR3 region has the DNA TGTGCCAGCAGCCCGGCTCCCAGCGGGGGGACCGGGGGTGCAGATACGCAGTATTTT.

V usage is TRBV6-1 and J usage is TRBJ1-2; TRBD1 matches 9 bases. The CDR3 is 13 residues long. The junction had 5 bases not matched to a gene; V was cut back by 8 bases and J by 4 bases. The germline V gene has CDR1 MNHNS and CDR2 SASEGT. The CDR3 loop reads CASGQGLTYGYTF. The CDR3, as DNA: TGTGCCAGCGGACAGGGGTTGACCTATGGCTACACCTTC.

The gene calls are TRBV29-1 and TRBJ1-5; D gene uncertain. The germline V gene encodes CDR1 SQVTM and CDR2 ANQGSEA. V lost 4 bases to trimming and J lost 1 base, with 8 bases between them. The CDR3 runs 13 residues. CDR3 nucleotides: TGCAGCGTTGCTCACCGAAGCAATCAGCCCCAGCATTTT. Amino acid sequence: CSVAHRSNQPQHF.

The chain carries TRBV5-1 and TRBJ2-1; TRBD1 agrees at 8 bases. Germline V gene sequence: CDR1 SGHRS, CDR2 YFSETQ. The V gene end was trimmed by 2 bases and the J gene end by 7 bases; junction bases not matched to a gene: 5. The CDR3 contains 14 residues. The CDR3: CASSFGQGTNEQFF. CDR3 DNA sequence: TGCGCCAGCAGCTTCGGACAGGGAACGAATGAGCAGTTCTTC.

The chain is built from TRBV19 and TRBJ1-2; a weak D match, TRBD1 (5 bases). Germline V lookup: CDR1 LNHDA, CDR2 SQIVND (reference sequence). CDR3 length equals 15 residues. V lost 4 bases and J lost 2, with 14 bases in between. The DNA for the CDR3 is TGTGCCAGTAGTAATCAGGGTATGGCAAACTATGGCTACACCTTC. The encoded protein is CASSNQGMANYGYTF. Filled out from reference TRBV19 and TRBJ1-2, the complete variable domain reads DGGITQSPKYLFRKEGQNVTLSCEQNLNHDAMYWYRQDPGQGLRLIYYSQIVNDFQKGDIAEGYSVSREKKESFPLTVTSAQKNPTAFYLCASSNQGMANYGYTFGSGTRLTVV.

The chain employs TRBV5-1 and TRBJ2-3; D may be TRBD2 (5 bases). The V gene's germline CDR1 is SGHRS and CDR2 YFSETQ. V lost 2 bases, J lost 5 bases, and 12 bases lay in between. This CDR3 spans 14 amino acids. The CDR3 DNA sequence: TGCGCCAGCAGCTTAGCGGCCGAGGGAGATACGCAGTATTTT. Translating gives CASSLAAEGDTQYF.

The chain has TRBV9 and TRBJ1-2, with 9 bases lining up with TRBD1. Germline V gene lookup returns CDR1 SGDLS and CDR2 YYNGEE. V was pared by 3 bases and J by 11 bases, with 20 bases of the junction left unmatched. This CDR3 comprises 17 residues. The CDR3 here is CASSDAGTGPSVERYTF. The CDR3 DNA is TGTGCCAGCAGCGACGCCGGGACAGGGCCTTCCGTGGAGAGGTACACCTTC.

V is TRBV29-1 and J is TRBJ1-1; D not certain. The CDR3 totals 13 residues. From germline, CDR1 is SQVTM and CDR2 ANQGSEA. Trimming took off 6 bases at V and 1 base at J, with 12 bases between the two ends. The CDR3 is CSVRPDTNTEAFF. DNA for the CDR3: TGCAGCGTCCGCCCTGACACGAACACTGAAGCTTTCTTT.

The rearrangement uses TRBV10-2 and TRBJ2-5, with D possibly TRBD1 on 5 matching bases. Trimming pared 4 bases from V and 2 bases from J, leaving 5 bases between. Germline V gene data show CDR1 as WSHSY and CDR2 as SAAADI. The length of the CDR3 is 12 residues. The CDR3, as DNA: TGCGCCAGCAGTGGACAGCAAGAGACCCAGTACTTC. Amino acids: CASSGQQETQYF.

The CDR3 nucleotides are TGTGCCAGCAGCCGACCCGGTACACCCCTCCACTTT. Encoded protein: CASSRPGTPLHF. This sequence joins TRBV6-5 and TRBJ1-6, with unresolved D. V lost 6 bases and J 11 bases, leaving 11 bases between the germline ends. Germline V gives CDR1 MNHEY, CDR2 SVGAGI. The CDR3 has 12 residues.

To note about this clone: This probably arose from a read error, given a far larger clone one base away. This chain joins TRBV6-4 and TRBJ2-5, with D perhaps matching TRBD1 or TRBD2 (5 bases each). CDR3 length: 14 amino acids. Per the germline V gene, CDR1 is MRHNA and CDR2 is SNTAGT. Deletions cut 10 bases from V and 2 bases from J, with 17 bases between. The CDR3 loop is CAIVGDLKQETQYF. CDR3 DNA: TGTGCCATCGTTGGGGACCTCAAACAAGAGACCCAGTACTTC.

This clone was detected a few times. CDR3 residues: CASSTREDSYEQYF. CDR3 coding DNA: TGTGCCAGCAGCACCCGGGAAGACTCCTACGAGCAGTACTTC. This sequence joins TRBV7-8 and TRBJ2-7, with TRBD2 as a possible D gene (5 bases). Trimming shortened V by 5 bases and J by 0 bases, and 11 bases separated the two germline ends. CDR3 length: 14 residues. Germline CDR1 is SGHVS and CDR2 is FQNEAQ.

The V and J genes are TRBV21-1 and TRBJ2-2; whether TRBD1, the table's D call, matches the DNA was not checked. TRBV21-1 is a pseudogene segment. The CDR3 has 14 residues. The CDR3 DNA reads as TGTGCCGGTCGACCGGGACAAGGGGCCGGGGAGCTGTTTTTT. It encodes CAGRPGQGAGELFF.

This clone was picked up a small number of times. Other nucleotide sequences from this sample produce the same CDR3. V gene TRBV5-1 combines with J gene TRBJ1-2, with D possibly being TRBD1 (5 bases). V lost 4 bases and J 2 bases, leaving 9 bases between the germline ends. The germline V gene encodes CDR1 SGHRS and CDR2 YFSETQ. The CDR3 sequence is 13 residues long. The CDR3 spells CASSPGPNYGYTF. In nucleotides, the CDR3 is TGCGCCAGCAGCCCGGGACCGAACTATGGCTACACCTTC.

The chain carries TRBV6-6 and TRBJ1-1; 7 bases map to TRBD1. Trimming at V came to 4 bases and at J to 5 bases, leaving 10 bases not matched to a gene. CDR3 length: 15 residues. Germline-derived CDR1 and CDR2 are MNHNY and SVGAGI (reference sequence). The CDR3 sequence: CASSSPQGIRTEAFF. As DNA, the CDR3 is TGTGCCAGCAGTTCCCCACAGGGGATAAGGACTGAAGCTTTCTTT.

Turning to this clone: Other DNA sequences in this sample translate to the same CDR3. The V call is TRBV27, the J call TRBJ2-3; 7 bases fit TRBD2. V dropped 6 bases and J dropped 1; count of bases not matched to a gene: 1. Germline CDR1 MNHEY, CDR2 SMNVEV (reference sequence). This CDR3 contains 13 residues. CDR3 in amino acids: CASRSGGTDTQYF. CDR3 DNA: TGTGCCAGCAGAAGCGGGGGCACAGATACGCAGTATTTT.

This rearrangement joins TRBV2 to TRBJ1-5; 12 nucleotides agree with TRBD1. V lost 6 bases to trimming and J lost 0 bases; unmatched junction nucleotides: 3. CDR3 length equals 16 residues. CDR1 and CDR2 (germline): SNHLY, FYNNEI. The CDR3: CASSGDRGLSNQPQHF. The CDR3 DNA follows: TGTGCCAGCAGCGGGGACAGGGGGCTTAGCAATCAGCCCCAGCATTTT.

The chain couples TRBV2 to TRBJ1-1; D call uncertain. The length of the CDR3 is 14 residues. With 6 bases removed from V and 1 base from J, the gap between germline ends came to 12 bases. Germline lookup yields CDR1 SNHLY and CDR2 FYNNEI. The CDR3 region is CASSDNLGNTEAFF. Written as DNA, the CDR3 is TGTGCCAGCAGCGACAATCTGGGGAACACTGAAGCTTTCTTT. The full variable domain, completed using reference TRBV2 and TRBJ1-1, is EPEVTQTPSHQVTQMGQEVILRCVPISNHLYFYWYRQILGQKVEFLVSFYNNEISEKSEIFDDQFSVERPDGSNFTLKIRSTKLEDSAMYFCASSDNLGNTEAFFGQGTRLTVV.

The chain recombines TRBV2 with TRBJ2-1; 7 nucleotides match TRBD1. V dropped 8 bases and J dropped 6; count of bases not matched to a gene: 10. The length of the CDR3 is 14 residues. Looked up from germline, CDR1 is SNHLY and CDR2 is FYNNEI. CDR3 DNA sequence: TGTGCCAGCCGCGACAGGGCATCGGGCAATGAGCAGTTCTTC. Translated: CASRDRASGNEQFF.

V and J are TRBV11-2 and TRBJ1-2; possibly TRBD1 for D (6 bases). V lost 5 bases, J lost 2 bases, and 12 bases lay in between. This CDR3 spans 14 amino acids. CDR1 is SGHAT and CDR2 is FQNNGV in the germline V gene. The CDR3 loop is CASSRAGGNYGYTF. CDR3 nucleotides: TGTGCCAGCAGCCGGGCGGGGGGCAACTATGGCTACACCTTC.

The V call is TRBV5-6, the J call TRBJ2-7; 11 positions match TRBD1. CDR1 is SGHDT and CDR2 is YYEEEE in the germline V gene. V dropped 0 bases and J dropped 2; count of bases not matched to a gene: 7. The CDR3 is 17 residues long. The CDR3 is CASSLAWVGQGAYEQYF. CDR3 nucleotide sequence: TGTGCCAGCAGCTTGGCCTGGGTGGGACAGGGGGCCTACGAGCAGTACTTC.

The rearrangement links TRBV19 to TRBJ2-3; D not certain. Germline V gene lookup returns CDR1 LNHDA and CDR2 SQIVND (reference sequence). The V gene lost 2 bases and the J gene lost 0 bases, with 6 bases spanning the gap. The CDR3 is 14 residues long. Written as DNA, the CDR3 is TGTGCCAGTAGTATACAAGACAGCACAGATACGCAGTATTTT. Encoded protein: CASSIQDSTDTQYF.

The J gene is TRBJ2-1, the V gene TRBV11-2, with 9 bases lining up with TRBD1. The junction had 10 bases not matched to a gene; V was cut back by 4 bases and J by 9 bases. CDR1 and CDR2 (germline): SGHAT, FQNNGV. The CDR3 runs 15 residues. This CDR3 reads CASSSDRGMMSEQFF. Here the CDR3 DNA reads TGTGCCAGCAGCTCCGACAGGGGGATGATGAGTGAGCAGTTCTTC. Full variable domain (remainder filled in from reference TRBV11-2 and TRBJ2-1): EAGVAQSPRYKIIEKRQSVAFWCNPISGHATLYWYQQILGQGPKLLIQFQNNGVVDDSQLPKDRFSAERLKGVDSTLKIQPAKLEDSAVYLCASSSDRGMMSEQFFGPGTRLTVL.

The genes are TRBV9 and TRBJ1-2; 8 nucleotides line up with TRBD1. The junction had 6 bases not matched to a gene; V was cut back by 3 bases and J by 8 bases. The CDR3 is 13 residues long. Germline lookup yields CDR1 SGDLS and CDR2 YYNGEE. The CDR3 sequence is CASSDSGGIGYTF. In DNA, the CDR3 is TGTGCCAGCAGCGATTCAGGGGGCATCGGCTACACCTTC. Drawing the rest from reference TRBV9 and TRBJ1-2, the complete variable domain is DSGVTQTPKHLITATGQRVTLRCSPRSGDLSVYWYQQSLDQGLQFLIQYYNGEERAKGNILERFSAQQFPDLHSELNLSSLELGDSALYFCASSDSGGIGYTFGSGTRLTVV.

In this sample, this clone turned up a few times. The chain joins TRBV4-1 to TRBJ1-6; TRBD1 agrees at 9 bases. Germline CDR1 MGHRA, CDR2 YSYEKL. The CDR3 extends over 16 amino acids. Trimming cost V 3 bases and J 7 bases; bases outside gene matches: 7. CDR3 in DNA: TGCGCCAGCAGCCATGTAGGGACAGGGCAGAATTCACCCCTCCACTTT. It is translated as CASSHVGTGQNSPLHF.

CDR3 bases: TGCAGTGCTAGACCCGACCCGAAGATTTTCTTT. This translates into CSARPDPKIFF. The chain combines TRBV20-1 with TRBJ1-1; no clear D. The V gene's germline CDR1 is DFQATT and CDR2 SNEGSKA (reference sequence). With 2 bases removed from V and 13 bases from J, the gap between germline ends came to 14 bases. CDR3 length: 11 residues.

This rearrangement joins TRBV27 to TRBJ2-5; no firm D call. Germline V lookup: CDR1 MNHEY, CDR2 SMNVEV (reference sequence). V was pared by 0 bases and J by 4 bases, with 18 bases between. CDR3 length: 17 amino acids. The CDR3 DNA follows: TGTGCCAGCAGTTTATCGCCCCAAACACCCCTGGGAGAGACCCAGTACTTC. It specifies CASSLSPQTPLGETQYF.

This clone was found once. The rearrangement uses TRBV4-1 and TRBJ2-2, with a weak D call TRBD2 (5 bases). V lost 4 bases to trimming and J lost 10 bases, with 16 bases between them. Germline CDR1 and CDR2: MGHRA and YSYEKL. The CDR3 runs 14 residues. Here the CDR3 DNA reads TGCGCCAGCAGCCTGCGGGCCCGGGGAGAGGAGCTGTTTTTT. Protein product: CASSLRARGEELFF.

This clone was seen a few times. The chain couples TRBV19 to TRBJ1-1; 9 positions agree with TRBD1. There are 14 residues in the CDR3. V lost 5 bases, J lost 4 bases, and 5 bases stayed unmatched. In germline, CDR1 is LNHDA, CDR2 SQIVND (reference sequence). The CDR3 here is CASSVDRGGTEAFF. The CDR3 bases are TGTGCCAGTAGTGTGGACAGGGGCGGCACTGAAGCTTTCTTT.

This clone has a count of ten or more. The V gene is TRBV4-2, the J gene TRBJ2-3; D is unclear. The ends were cut back, 0 bases at V and 5 bases at J, with 15 bases in the middle. Germline values: CDR1 LGHNA, CDR2 YNFKEQ. The CDR3 loop spans 16 amino acids. The CDR3 reads CASSQEDTGYLDTQYF. Here the CDR3 DNA reads TGTGCCAGCAGCCAAGAGGATACGGGCTACCTAGATACGCAGTATTTT.